This T cell receptor (beta chain) was obtained from a study of human T cells and chemical hapten exposure. Study details: Per-sample TCR yields varied mainly from small pooled library volume differences. Study observations and caveats: There was no change with DPC sensitization in TCRs above 1 in 1000 frequency.

Time point meaning: healthy volunteer bleed at 6 weeks. It was from unfractionated whole blood that total RNA was extracted. This clonotype showed up many times. Its antigen is unknown. TCRdb itself ran the RACE reads through MiXCR, one entry per CDR3 protein. The data contain 65,000 or so distinct CDR3 sequences, about 6.5% of them singletons. V lost 4 bases to trimming and J lost 0 bases; unmatched junction nucleotides: 8. The CDR3 loop spans 18 amino acids. The germline V gene encodes CDR1 SGHRS and CDR2 YFSETQ. The sequence was collected from a female donor in good health. Some clones in this sample may be carry-over from other donors' samples. V usage is TRBV5-1 and J usage is TRBJ2-6; 9 bases match TRBD1. The sequenced sample consisted of whole blood. CDR3 region: CASSTGQGALSGANVLTF. For the CDR3, the DNA is TGCGCCAGCAGCACGGGACAGGGAGCCCTCTCTGGGGCCAACGTCCTGACTTTC.